This T cell receptor beta chain emerged from a study of shared clonotypes between healthy human individuals. Study-level background: The donor pool was made up of two women and three men aged 18 to 49.

Replicate sorted-subset PCRs were loaded with around 0.2 ug DNA, approximately 31,000 T cell genomes. TCRdb keeps only in-frame clones here, not all; method: immunoSEQ multiplex PCR. The data show roughly 2.1 million clones, with approximately 94% seen just once and more than 1.5% held by the top ten. Terminally differentiated effector memory CD45RA+ cells were left out of the naive CD8 fraction, which was CD45RO-negative and positively selected for CCR7. Concerning this clone: Its antigen is unidentified.

Study-level results: A handful of donors shared approximately 5% of their naive CD4 clonotypes.

Material: naive CD8+ T cells from PBMCs. The origin of this receptor is a young man in good health. Some clones in this sample may be carry-over from other donors' samples.

CDR3 bases: TGTGCCAGTAGTATCCGGGCTAGCGGAAGATCCTACGAGCAGTACTTC. Translating it yields CASSIRASGRSYEQYF. The V gene is TRBV19, the J gene TRBJ2-7; TRBD2 agrees at 7 bases. The trim removed 3 bases at V and 1 base at J, leaving 9 bases unmatched. This CDR3 is built from 16 residues. Per the germline V gene, CDR1 is LNHDA and CDR2 is SQIVND (reference sequence).